This T cell receptor beta chain was captured in a study of STAT5B mutations in CD4+ large granular lymphocyte leukemia. This CDR3 contains 15 residues. V was trimmed by 5 bases and J by 1 base, leaving 12 bases between them. Germline-derived CDR1 and CDR2 are SEHNR and FQNEAQ (reference sequence). Here immunoSEQ multiplex PCR was the method, and the copy in TCRdb shows in-frame clones only, minus some. The profile covers 30,000 to 40,000 clones, with about 91% appearing a single time and approximately 0.97% taken by the ten largest. The sample taken for sequencing was CD4+ T cells from blood buffy coats. The sequence was obtained from a human donor in good health. The V call is TRBV7-9, the J call TRBJ2-1, with D tentatively TRBD2 (6 bases). Here the CDR3 reads CASSHGAGSYNEQFF. The CDR3 DNA follows: TGTGCCAGCAGCCACGGAGCGGGTTCCTACAATGAGCAGTTCTTC.